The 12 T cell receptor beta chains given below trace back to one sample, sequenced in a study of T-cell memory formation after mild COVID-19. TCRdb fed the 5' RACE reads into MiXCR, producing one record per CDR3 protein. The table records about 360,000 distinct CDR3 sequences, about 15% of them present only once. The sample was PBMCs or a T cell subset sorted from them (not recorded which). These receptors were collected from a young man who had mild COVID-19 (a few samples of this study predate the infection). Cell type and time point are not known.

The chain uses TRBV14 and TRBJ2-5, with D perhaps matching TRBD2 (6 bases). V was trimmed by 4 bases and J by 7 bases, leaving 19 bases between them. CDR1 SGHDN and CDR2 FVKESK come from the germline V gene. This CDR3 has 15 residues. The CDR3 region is CASSPGTLLRATQYF. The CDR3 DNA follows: TGTGCCAGCAGCCCCGGGACTCTGCTTAGGGCGACCCAGTACTTC.

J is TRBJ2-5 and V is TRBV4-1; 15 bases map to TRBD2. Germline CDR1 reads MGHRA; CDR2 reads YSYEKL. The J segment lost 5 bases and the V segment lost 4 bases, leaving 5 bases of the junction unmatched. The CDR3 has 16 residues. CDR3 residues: CASSRTSGGVGETQYF. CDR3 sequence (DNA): TGCGCCAGCAGCCGGACTAGCGGGGGGGTAGGGGAGACCCAGTACTTC.

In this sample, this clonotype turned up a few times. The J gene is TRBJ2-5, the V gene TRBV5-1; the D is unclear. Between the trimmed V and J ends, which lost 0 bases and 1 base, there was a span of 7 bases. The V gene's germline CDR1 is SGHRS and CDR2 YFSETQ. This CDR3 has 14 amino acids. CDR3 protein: CASSLGLSQETQYF. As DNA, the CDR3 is TGCGCCAGCAGCTTGGGGCTCTCCCAAGAGACCCAGTACTTC.

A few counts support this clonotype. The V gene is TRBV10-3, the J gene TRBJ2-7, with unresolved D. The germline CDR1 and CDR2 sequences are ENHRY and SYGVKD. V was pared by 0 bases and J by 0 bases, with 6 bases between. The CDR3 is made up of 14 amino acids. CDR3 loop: CAISESPGSYEQYV. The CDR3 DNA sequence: TGTGCCATCAGTGAGTCCCCCGGCTCCTACGAGCAGTACGTC.

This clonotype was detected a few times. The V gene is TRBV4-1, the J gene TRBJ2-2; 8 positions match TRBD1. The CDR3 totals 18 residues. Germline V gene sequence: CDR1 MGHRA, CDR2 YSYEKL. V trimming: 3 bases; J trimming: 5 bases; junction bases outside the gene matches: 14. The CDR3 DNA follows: TGCGCCAGCAGCCATCCCAAATCAGGGGGCTGGAGGACCGGGGAGCTGTTTTTT. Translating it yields CASSHPKSGGWRTGELFF.

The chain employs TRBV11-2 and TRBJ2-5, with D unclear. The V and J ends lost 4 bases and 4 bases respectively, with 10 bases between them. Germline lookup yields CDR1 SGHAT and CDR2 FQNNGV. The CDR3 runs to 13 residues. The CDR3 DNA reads TGTGCCAGCAGCTCCGGGTCAACAGAGACCCAGTACTTC. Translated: CASSSGSTETQYF.

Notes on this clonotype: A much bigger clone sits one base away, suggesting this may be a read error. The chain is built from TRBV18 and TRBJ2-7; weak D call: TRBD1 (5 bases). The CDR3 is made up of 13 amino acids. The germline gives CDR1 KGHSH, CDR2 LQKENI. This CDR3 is CASSPGAEYAQYF. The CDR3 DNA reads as TGTGCCAGCTCACCAGGGGCAGAGTACGCGCAGTACTTC.

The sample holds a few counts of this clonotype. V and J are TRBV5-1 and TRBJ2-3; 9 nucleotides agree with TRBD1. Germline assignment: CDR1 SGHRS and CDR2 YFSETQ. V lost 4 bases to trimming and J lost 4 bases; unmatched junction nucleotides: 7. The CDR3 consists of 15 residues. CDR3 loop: CASSRRGQGPDTQYF. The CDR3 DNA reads TGCGCCAGCAGCCGCCGGGGACAGGGCCCAGATACGCAGTATTTT.

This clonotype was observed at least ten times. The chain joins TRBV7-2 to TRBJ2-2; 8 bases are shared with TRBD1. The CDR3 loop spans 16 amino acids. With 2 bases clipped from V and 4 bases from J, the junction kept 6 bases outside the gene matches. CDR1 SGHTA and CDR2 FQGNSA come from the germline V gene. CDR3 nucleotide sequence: TGTGCCAGCAGCTTAAGGCAGGGGGCGCCCACCGGGGAGCTGTTTTTT. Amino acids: CASSLRQGAPTGELFF.

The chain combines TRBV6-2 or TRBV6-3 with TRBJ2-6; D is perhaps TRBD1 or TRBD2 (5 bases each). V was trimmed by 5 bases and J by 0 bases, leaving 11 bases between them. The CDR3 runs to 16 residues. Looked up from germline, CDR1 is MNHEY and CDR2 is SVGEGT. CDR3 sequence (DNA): TGTGCCAGCAGTCGGGACGGATACTCTGGGGCCAACGTCCTGACTTTC. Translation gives CASSRDGYSGANVLTF.

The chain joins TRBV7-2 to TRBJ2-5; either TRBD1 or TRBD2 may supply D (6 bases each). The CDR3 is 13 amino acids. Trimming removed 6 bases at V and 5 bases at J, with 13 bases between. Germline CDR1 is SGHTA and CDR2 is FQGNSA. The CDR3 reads CASRGGLVETQYF. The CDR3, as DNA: TGTGCCAGCAGGGGGGGCCTTGTCGAGACCCAGTACTTC.

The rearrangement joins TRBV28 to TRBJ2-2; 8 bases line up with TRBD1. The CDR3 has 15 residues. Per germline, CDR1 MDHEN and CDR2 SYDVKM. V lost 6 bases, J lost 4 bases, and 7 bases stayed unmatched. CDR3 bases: TGTGCCAGCAGCCCAGGGGGCGAGGTCACCGGGGAGCTGTTTTTT. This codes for CASSPGGEVTGELFF.